The rows below give T cell receptor beta chains drawn from one sample of a study of T cells after yellow fever vaccination. TCRdb processed the 5' RACE reads anew with MiXCR; each CDR3 protein has one entry. The sample lists 150,000 to 200,000 distinct CDR3 sequences, 6% to 7.5% occurring once. This material consisted of CD4+ T cells sorted from PBMCs, taken about 5 days after the first yellow fever vaccination. All receptors come from a man aged 18 to 30 who received the YFV17D yellow fever vaccine. Both conserved end residues are part of each CDR3. D genes are given only for firm matches. The listing skips clone size in some rows; elsewhere it reads once, few, many or a size class.

d_gene: TRBD2
j_gene: TRBJ2-1
v_gene: TRBV6-5
abundance: many
len: 16
CDR3nt: TGTGCCAGCAGTTACCCTAGCGGGGGAACAAGATATGAGCAGTTCTTC
CDR3aa: CASSYPSGGTRYEQFF

d_gene: -
j_gene: TRBJ2-1
v_gene: TRBV7-8
abundance: many
len: 15
CDR3nt: TGTGCCAGCAGCCAGGACACGGATCGGGGCGATGAGCAGTTCTTC
CDR3aa: CASSQDTDRGDEQFF

d_gene: -
j_gene: TRBJ1-2
v_gene: TRBV7-2
abundance: many
len: 11
CDR3nt: TGTGCCAGCAGCTTAGCCTATGGCTACACCTTC
CDR3aa: CASSLAYGYTF

d_gene: -
j_gene: TRBJ1-1
v_gene: TRBV30
abundance: -
len: 13
CDR3nt: TGTGCCTGGAAAAAGCCGGGGGGCACTGAAGCTTTCTTT
CDR3aa: CAWKKPGGTEAFF

d_gene: -
j_gene: TRBJ2-7
v_gene: TRBV5-1
abundance: many
len: 13
CDR3nt: TGCGCCAGCAGCTTGGCAGCGGGCTACGAGCAGTACTTC
CDR3aa: CASSLAAGYEQYF

d_gene: -
j_gene: TRBJ2-5
v_gene: TRBV5-4
abundance: -
len: 14
CDR3nt: TGTGCCAGCAGCCCGCGAGGGAGTAGGGAGACCCAGTACTTC
CDR3aa: CASSPRGSRETQYF

d_gene: TRBD1
j_gene: TRBJ2-5
v_gene: TRBV12-3/TRBV12-4
abundance: many
len: 15
CDR3nt: TGTGCCAGCAGTTTTTGGGACAGGGGTTTGGAGACCCAGTACTTC
CDR3aa: CASSFWDRGLETQYF

d_gene: TRBD2
j_gene: TRBJ2-1
v_gene: TRBV7-8
abundance: -
len: 18
CDR3nt: TGTGCCAGCAGCTTAGGGATTCTAGCGGGGAGTGGGAAAAATGAGCAGTTCTTC
CDR3aa: CASSLGILAGSGKNEQFF

d_gene: TRBD1
j_gene: TRBJ2-1
v_gene: TRBV4-1
abundance: -
len: 15
CDR3nt: TGCGCCAGCAGCCCTGGACAGGGCGCGAAAAATGAGCAGTTCTTC
CDR3aa: CASSPGQGAKNEQFF

d_gene: TRBD2
j_gene: TRBJ2-3
v_gene: TRBV19
abundance: many
len: 15
CDR3nt: TGTGCCAGTAGTATCCAGCGGGGACTCACAGATACGCAGTATTTT
CDR3aa: CASSIQRGLTDTQYF

d_gene: -
j_gene: TRBJ2-1
v_gene: TRBV29-1
abundance: many
len: 11
CDR3nt: TGCAGCGCCCCTTACAGGGTAGCAGGGTTCTTC
CDR3aa: CSAPYRVAGFF

d_gene: -
j_gene: TRBJ2-3
v_gene: TRBV12-3/TRBV12-4
abundance: many
len: 14
CDR3nt: TGTGCCAGCAGCCAGGCCCGGACCACAGATACGCAGTATTTT
CDR3aa: CASSQARTTDTQYF

d_gene: -
j_gene: TRBJ1-2
v_gene: TRBV5-1
abundance: -
len: 14
CDR3nt: TGCGCCAGTAGACCATGGGGCCTCGACTATGGCTACACCTTC
CDR3aa: CASRPWGLDYGYTF

d_gene: -
j_gene: TRBJ1-3
v_gene: TRBV5-1
abundance: many
len: 14
CDR3nt: TGCGCCAGCAGCTTGGTAGGGCCTGGAAACACCATATATTTT
CDR3aa: CASSLVGPGNTIYF

d_gene: -
j_gene: TRBJ1-1
v_gene: TRBV19
abundance: many
len: 11
CDR3nt: TGTGCCAGTAGCAGGAGAACTGAAGCTTTCTTT
CDR3aa: CASSRRTEAFF

d_gene: TRBD1
j_gene: TRBJ2-4
v_gene: TRBV19
abundance: -
len: 15
CDR3nt: TGTGCCAGTAGCGCCGGGACAGTAACCAAAAACATTCAGTACTTC
CDR3aa: CASSAGTVTKNIQYF

d_gene: TRBD1
j_gene: TRBJ2-4
v_gene: TRBV27
abundance: -
len: 14
CDR3nt: TGTGCCAGTTCGACAGGGGGTATCAAAAACATTCAGTACTTC
CDR3aa: CASSTGGIKNIQYF

d_gene: -
j_gene: TRBJ2-2
v_gene: TRBV6-2/TRBV6-3
abundance: few
len: 12
CDR3nt: TGTGCCAGCAGGACGAGCACCGGGGAGCTGTTTTTT
CDR3aa: CASRTSTGELFF

d_gene: -
j_gene: TRBJ2-5
v_gene: TRBV6-2/TRBV6-3
abundance: -
len: 13
CDR3nt: TGTGCCAGCAGTTTTCACCTCGCGGAGACCCAGTACTTC
CDR3aa: CASSFHLAETQYF

d_gene: TRBD1
j_gene: TRBJ1-6
v_gene: TRBV5-5
abundance: -
len: 14
CDR3nt: TGTGCCAGCAGCGGGGGGACAGCTAATTCACCCCTCCACTTT
CDR3aa: CASSGGTANSPLHF

d_gene: TRBD1
j_gene: TRBJ2-7
v_gene: TRBV20-1
abundance: many
len: 14
CDR3nt: TGCAGTGCTAGCCATCGGACAGGGGGTGGCGAGCAGTACTTC
CDR3aa: CSASHRTGGGEQYF

d_gene: -
j_gene: TRBJ1-1
v_gene: TRBV5-1
abundance: few
len: 14
CDR3nt: TGCGCCAGCAGCTTGGGTGGACAGTACACTGAAGCTTTCTTT
CDR3aa: CASSLGGQYTEAFF

d_gene: -
j_gene: TRBJ2-7
v_gene: TRBV6-1
abundance: many
len: 12
CDR3nt: TGTGCCTGCGCCAGGTACTCCTACGAGCAGTACTTC
CDR3aa: CACARYSYEQYF

d_gene: -
j_gene: TRBJ1-1
v_gene: TRBV20-1
abundance: many
len: 15
CDR3nt: TGCAGTGTTCCGAGGCTGGGGTGGGAGAACACTGAAGCTTTCTTT
CDR3aa: CSVPRLGWENTEAFF

d_gene: -
j_gene: TRBJ2-2
v_gene: TRBV6-6
abundance: -
len: 13
CDR3nt: TGTGCCAGCGATACTCCGAACACCGGGGAGCTGTTTTTT
CDR3aa: CASDTPNTGELFF

d_gene: TRBD2
j_gene: TRBJ2-3
v_gene: TRBV7-2
abundance: few
len: 17
CDR3nt: TGTGCCAGCAGCTTAGGTGTTAGCGGGGGGGGCACAGATACGCAGTATTTT
CDR3aa: CASSLGVSGGGTDTQYF

d_gene: -
j_gene: TRBJ2-2
v_gene: TRBV5-6
abundance: -
len: 14
CDR3nt: TGTGCCAGCAGCATGAAGACGTTCACCGGGGAGCTGTTTTTT
CDR3aa: CASSMKTFTGELFF

d_gene: -
j_gene: TRBJ1-6
v_gene: TRBV7-9
abundance: -
len: 13
CDR3nt: TGTGCCAGCAGCTTAGCGCGGGAGGGACCCCTCCACTTT
CDR3aa: CASSLAREGPLHF

d_gene: TRBD1
j_gene: TRBJ1-2
v_gene: TRBV12-3/TRBV12-4
abundance: many
len: 13
CDR3nt: TGTGCCAGCAGTAGACAGGGTAGCCATGGCTACACCTTC
CDR3aa: CASSRQGSHGYTF

d_gene: TRBD1
j_gene: TRBJ2-1
v_gene: TRBV5-6
abundance: -
len: 15
CDR3nt: TGTGCCAGCAGCTTGGGCGGACAGGGCGATGCTGAGCAGTTCTTC
CDR3aa: CASSLGGQGDAEQFF

d_gene: -
j_gene: TRBJ2-1
v_gene: TRBV6-2/TRBV6-3
abundance: many
len: 13
CDR3nt: TGTGCCAGCAGTTACTCCGGCTTCAATGAGCAGTTCTTC
CDR3aa: CASSYSGFNEQFF

d_gene: -
j_gene: TRBJ1-5
v_gene: TRBV24-1
abundance: -
len: 13
CDR3nt: TGTGCCACCAGTGGCCGAGGTAATCAGCCCCAGCATTTT
CDR3aa: CATSGRGNQPQHF

d_gene: -
j_gene: TRBJ1-1
v_gene: TRBV5-1
abundance: -
len: 13
CDR3nt: TGCGCCAGCAGCTTGGTGGTGGACACTGAAGCTTTCTTT
CDR3aa: CASSLVVDTEAFF

d_gene: -
j_gene: TRBJ1-1
v_gene: TRBV10-1
abundance: many
len: 15
CDR3nt: TGCGCCAGCAGGAAGGGGGGACCAGGAAACACTGAAGCTTTCTTT
CDR3aa: CASRKGGPGNTEAFF

d_gene: -
j_gene: TRBJ1-1
v_gene: TRBV7-2
abundance: -
len: 17
CDR3nt: TGTGCCAGCAGCTTATTCGGCCCCAGCAACGGGAACACTGAAGCTTTCTTT
CDR3aa: CASSLFGPSNGNTEAFF

d_gene: TRBD1
j_gene: TRBJ2-2
v_gene: TRBV6-4
abundance: many
len: 13
CDR3nt: TGTGCCAGCAGAACAACAGGGGCCGGGGAGCTGTTTTTT
CDR3aa: CASRTTGAGELFF

d_gene: -
j_gene: TRBJ2-7
v_gene: TRBV29-1
abundance: many
len: 15
CDR3nt: TGCAGCGTTGAAGATGCTCAGGCGGGGGCCACCGAGCAGTACTTC
CDR3aa: CSVEDAQAGATEQYF

d_gene: TRBD1
j_gene: TRBJ2-4
v_gene: TRBV28
abundance: -
len: 17
CDR3nt: TGTGCCAGCAGTTTGCAATACAGGGGAGTAACCAAAAACATTCAGTACTTC
CDR3aa: CASSLQYRGVTKNIQYF

d_gene: -
j_gene: TRBJ2-5
v_gene: TRBV5-6
abundance: many
len: 12
CDR3nt: TGTGCCAGCGGCGGGACGGTGGAGACCCAGTACTTC
CDR3aa: CASGGTVETQYF

d_gene: TRBD1
j_gene: TRBJ1-3
v_gene: TRBV6-1
abundance: -
len: 17
CDR3nt: TGTGCCAGCAGCCCAAGGGCAGGGGGATTCTCTGGAAACACCATATATTTT
CDR3aa: CASSPRAGGFSGNTIYF

d_gene: -
j_gene: TRBJ2-7
v_gene: TRBV18
abundance: few
len: 13
CDR3nt: TGTGCCAGCTCACCAGGGGCAGAGTACGAGCAGTACTTC
CDR3aa: CASSPGAEYEQYF

d_gene: TRBD2
j_gene: TRBJ2-3
v_gene: TRBV7-3
abundance: -
len: 15
CDR3nt: TGTGCCAGCAGCTTGATAGCGGGGGGTTCTGATACGCAGTATTTT
CDR3aa: CASSLIAGGSDTQYF

d_gene: -
j_gene: TRBJ2-3
v_gene: TRBV5-6
abundance: few
len: 15
CDR3nt: TGTGCCAGCAGCTTGCCCATGTCTAGCACAGATACGCAGTATTTT
CDR3aa: CASSLPMSSTDTQYF

d_gene: -
j_gene: TRBJ1-2
v_gene: TRBV12-3/TRBV12-4
abundance: many
len: 10
CDR3nt: TGTGCCAGCAGTTTTTCCGGCTACACCTTC
CDR3aa: CASSFSGYTF

d_gene: -
j_gene: TRBJ2-5
v_gene: TRBV7-8
abundance: few
len: 14
CDR3nt: TGTGCCAGCAGCCAGCCGGGACGGGAAGAGACCCAGTACTTC
CDR3aa: CASSQPGREETQYF